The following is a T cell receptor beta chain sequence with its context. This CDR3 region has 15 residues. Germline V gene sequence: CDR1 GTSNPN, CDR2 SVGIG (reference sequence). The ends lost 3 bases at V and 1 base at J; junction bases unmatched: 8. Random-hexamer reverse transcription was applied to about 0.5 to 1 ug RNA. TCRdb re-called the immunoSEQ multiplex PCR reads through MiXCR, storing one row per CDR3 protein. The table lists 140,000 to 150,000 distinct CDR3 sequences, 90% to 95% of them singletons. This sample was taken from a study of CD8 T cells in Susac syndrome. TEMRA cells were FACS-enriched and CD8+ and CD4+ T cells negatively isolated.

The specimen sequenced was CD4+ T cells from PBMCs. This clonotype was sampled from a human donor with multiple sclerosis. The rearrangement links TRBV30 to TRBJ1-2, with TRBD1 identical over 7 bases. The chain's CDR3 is CAWSRQGLLNYGYTF. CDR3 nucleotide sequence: TGTGCCTGGAGCCGACAGGGACTCCTTAACTATGGCTACACCTTC. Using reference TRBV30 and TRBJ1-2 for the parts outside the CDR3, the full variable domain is SQTIHQWPATLVQPVGSPLSLECTVEGTSNPNLYWYRQAAGRGLQLLFYSVGIGQISSEVPQNLSASRPQDRQFILSSKKLLLSDSGFYLCAWSRQGLLNYGYTFGSGTRLTVV.